Here is one TCR beta chain with its context. This record comes from a study of shared clonotypes between healthy human individuals. V lost 11 bases and J lost 1, with 20 bases in between. The CDR3 loop spans 15 amino acids. The V gene's germline CDR1 is MRHNA and CDR2 SNTAGT. TCRdb's table, derived via immunoSEQ multiplex PCR, lists solely in-frame clones and lacks some. The sample has 2 million to 2.5 million clones; 93% are singletons. In the CD4+ fraction, cells were divided into CD45RA+ naive and CD45RA-negative memory subsets. The origin of this receptor is a man aged 18 to 30 in good health. Some clones in this sample may be carry-over from other donors' samples. The sequenced material came from naive CD4+ T cells from PBMCs. Documented subset: CD45RA+ positively selected. V gene TRBV6-4 combines with J gene TRBJ2-5; D is unresolved. The chain's CDR3 is CAQAVGVVTQETQYF. The CDR3 DNA reads as TGTGCCCAAGCAGTGGGTGTTGTGACCCAAGAGACCCAGTACTTC.